This entry describes one T cell receptor (beta chain). These data come from a study of PD-1 and CTLA-4 blockade in melanoma. Assay used: immunoSEQ multiplex PCR; TCRdb lists only in-frame clones, some missing. Among about 30,000 clones, about 85% were seen once, and the ten largest hold roughly 7%. This CDR3 region has 13 residues. Germline-derived CDR1 and CDR2 are MNHEY and SMNVEV (reference sequence). The sequence came from a human donor with melanoma. This specimen was CD8+ T cells from peripheral blood, taken from a patient given anti-PD-1 treatment. The V gene is TRBV27, the J gene TRBJ2-1, with D hard to call. CDR3 region: CASRAKGYNEQFF. DNA of the CDR3: TGTGCTTCCCGGGCAAAAGGCTACAATGAGCAGTTCTTC.